Following are 25 T cell receptor beta chains from one sample sequenced in a study of blood T cells in healthy people across ages. For the second PCR, which ran for about 6 to 12 cycles, a sample-barcoded 5' primer and a J-beta primer mix were used. TCRdb used MiXCR to reprocess the 5' RACE reads, holding one entry per CDR3 protein. The data show 600,000 or so distinct CDR3 sequences, approximately 21% seen once. Sequenced: blood. The receptor source for this set is a man in his 70s in good health.

This clonotype was counted at least ten times. The chain uses TRBV6-2 or TRBV6-3 and TRBJ2-5; D is uncertain. V dropped 4 bases and J dropped 7 bases, with 7 bases sitting between them. The CDR3 is 11 residues long. Germline-derived CDR1 and CDR2 are MNHEY and SVGEGT. The CDR3 is CASSSPGTQYF. CDR3 sequence (DNA): TGTGCCAGCAGTTCCCCGGGGACCCAGTACTTC.

This clonotype turned up a few times. The V and J genes are TRBV15 and TRBJ2-1; TRBD2 agrees at 15 bases. This CDR3 contains 14 residues. V dropped 7 bases and J dropped 9; count of bases not matched to a gene: 4. CDR1 and CDR2 from the germline V gene are LNHNV and YYDKDF (reference sequence). In DNA, the CDR3 is TGTGCCACCATGGGGACTAGCGGGAGGAGTGAGCAGTTCTTC. This codes for CATMGTSGRSEQFF.

Note on this clonotype: The junction and the germline gene differ at one end; a read error may be behind it. The chain combines TRBV20-1 with TRBJ2-3; 9 nucleotides align to TRBD1. Germline V gene data show CDR1 as DFQATT and CDR2 as SNEGSKA (reference sequence). This CDR3 has 14 residues. CDR3 sequence (DNA): TGCAGTGCTTCGGGACAGGGATGGACAGGTACGCAGTATTTT. Translating it yields CSASGQGWTGTQYF.

The chain combines TRBV25-1 with TRBJ1-4; D ambiguous. Trimming cost V 5 bases and J 0 bases, with 13 bases left between them. In germline, CDR1 is MGHDK, CDR2 SYGVNS. This CDR3 is 16 amino acids long. The CDR3 DNA sequence: TGTGCCAGCAGTAACTTTGGCAGCACAACTAATGAAAAACTGTTTTTT. This gives the protein CASSNFGSTTNEKLFF. The full variable domain, completed using reference TRBV25-1 and TRBJ1-4, is EADIYQTPRYLVIGTGKKITLECSQTMGHDKMYWYQQDPGMELHLIHYSYGVNSTEKGDLSSESTVSRIRTEHFPLTLESARPSHTSQYLCASSNFGSTTNEKLFFGSGTQLSVL.

V usage is TRBV5-4 and J usage is TRBJ2-2; maybe TRBD2 (5 bases). Germline V CDR1 and CDR2: SGHNT, YYREEE (reference sequence). V gave up 4 bases and J gave up 2 bases, with 15 bases separating them. The CDR3 spans 16 residues. The CDR3 coding sequence is TGTGCCAGCAGCAGTAACACCGGACTCAACACCGGGGAGCTGTTTTTT. Encoded protein: CASSSNTGLNTGELFF.

The chain uses TRBV6-6 and TRBJ2-7; D is uncertain. The CDR3 has 14 residues. V dropped 4 bases and J dropped 1 base, with 11 bases sitting between them. Germline V gene lookup returns CDR1 MNHNY and CDR2 SVGAGI (reference sequence). The CDR3 spells CASSFSVPSYEQYF. The CDR3 DNA reads as TGTGCCAGCAGTTTTAGTGTTCCTTCCTACGAGCAGTACTTC.

The gene calls are TRBV7-9 and TRBJ2-7; 8 nucleotides match TRBD2. The germline V gene encodes CDR1 SEHNR and CDR2 FQNEAQ (reference sequence). V trimming: 0 bases; J trimming: 4 bases; junction bases outside the gene matches: 8. This CDR3 is 16 amino acids long. The CDR3 coding sequence is TGTGCCAGCAGCTTAGCCAGCGGGAGTGGTACTTACGAGCAGTACTTC. Translating it yields CASSLASGSGTYEQYF.

This clonotype was seen more than once but under ten times. The chain joins TRBV27 to TRBJ2-1; 8 bases fit TRBD1. The CDR3 totals 16 residues. CDR1 is MNHEY, CDR2 SMNVEV, per germline (reference sequence). V gave up 2 bases and J gave up 3 bases; unmatched junction bases: 6. The chain's CDR3 is CASSLPTGTGYNEQFF. The CDR3 nucleotides read TGTGCCAGCAGTTTACCGACCGGGACAGGCTACAATGAGCAGTTCTTC.

The chain is built from TRBV5-1 and TRBJ2-5; D gene uncertain. Trimming shortened V by 3 bases and J by 2 bases, and 8 bases separated the two germline ends. Germline CDR1 and CDR2: SGHRS and YFSETQ. This CDR3 has 13 amino acids. In DNA, the CDR3 is TGCGCCAGCAGCTGGGTGGGGCAAGAGACCCAGTACTTC. Translated, it gives CASSWVGQETQYF. Variable domain in full (rest from reference TRBV5-1 and TRBJ2-5): KAGVTQTPRYLIKTRGQQVTLSCSPISGHRSVSWYQQTPGQGLQFLFEYFSETQRNKGNFPGRFSGRQFSNSRSEMNVSTLELGDSALYLCASSWVGQETQYFGPGTRLLVL.

This clonotype has a count of ten or more. The rearrangement links TRBV5-1 to TRBJ2-7, with 8 nucleotides matching TRBD2. The ends lost 0 bases at V and 4 bases at J; junction bases unmatched: 12. The germline gives CDR1 SGHRS, CDR2 YFSETQ. CDR3 length equals 17 residues. The CDR3 loop reads CASSLAPASGSTYEQYF. The DNA for the CDR3 is TGCGCCAGCAGCTTGGCCCCCGCGAGCGGGAGTACTTACGAGCAGTACTTC.

This clonotype was counted a few times. The chain recombines TRBV6-2 or TRBV6-3 with TRBJ2-7; perhaps TRBD1 as D (5 bases). The CDR3 consists of 14 residues. Germline-derived CDR1 and CDR2 are MNHEY and SVGEGT. V was shortened by 5 bases and J by 0 bases, with 11 bases between the two germline ends. DNA for the CDR3: TGTGCCAGCAGTACGAGACAGAGCTCCTACGAGCAGTACTTC. Translated, it gives CASSTRQSSYEQYF.

Only a few counts were recorded for this clonotype. V usage is TRBV20-1 and J usage is TRBJ1-2; 8 nucleotides align to TRBD1. CDR3 size: 14 residues. Trimming cost V 4 bases and J 6 bases; bases outside gene matches: 10. Germline loops: CDR1 DFQATT, CDR2 SNEGSKA (reference sequence). CDR3 region: CSATTGALGNGYTF. The CDR3 coding sequence is TGCAGTGCTACGACAGGGGCCCTGGGGAATGGCTACACCTTC.

In DNA form, the CDR3 reads TGTGCCAGCACCCCTTATTTCGGCTCTGGGGCCAACGTCCTGACTTTC. As protein: CASTPYFGSGANVLTF. V gene TRBV27 combines with J gene TRBJ2-6; no definite D call. Per germline, CDR1 MNHEY and CDR2 SMNVEV (reference sequence). The CDR3 sequence is 16 residues long. Between the trimmed V and J ends, which lost 7 bases and 0 bases, there was a span of 13 bases. The complete variable domain, with remaining parts taken from reference TRBV27 and TRBJ2-6, reads EAQVTQNPRYLITVTGKKLTVTCSQNMNHEYMSWYRQDPGLGLRQIYYSMNVEVTDKGDVPEGYKVSRKEKRNFPLILESPSPNQTSLYFCASTPYFGSGANVLTFGAGSRLTVL.

This clonotype was picked up a small number of times. The chain carries TRBV7-8 and TRBJ2-1, with 7 bases aligning to TRBD2. The germline V gene encodes CDR1 SGHVS and CDR2 FQNEAQ. With V trimmed by 1 base and J by 4 bases, 7 bases remained unmatched. This CDR3 has 16 amino acids. As DNA, the CDR3 is TGTGCCAGCAGCTTAGTAACAGGACTAGAATACAATGAGCAGTTCTTC. Protein product: CASSLVTGLEYNEQFF.

The V and J genes are TRBV13 and TRBJ1-4; TRBD1 matches at 8 bases. The length of the CDR3 is 14 residues. Trimming cost V 8 bases and J 0 bases; bases outside gene matches: 2. Germline CDR1 PRHDT, CDR2 FYEKMQ (reference sequence). The DNA of the CDR3 is TGTGCCAGCGGACAGGGATCAACTAATGAAAAACTGTTTTTT. It yields the protein CASGQGSTNEKLFF.

The chain is built from TRBV5-1 and TRBJ2-7; a weak D match, TRBD2 (6 bases). CDR1 is SGHRS and CDR2 is YFSETQ in the germline V gene. This CDR3 spans 14 amino acids. Trimming removed 3 bases at V and 4 bases at J, with 14 bases between. The DNA for the CDR3 is TGCGCCAGCAGCTCCGGGACTCCCACTTACGAGCAGTACTTC. Its protein is CASSSGTPTYEQYF. The whole variable domain, filled in from reference TRBV5-1 and TRBJ2-7, reads KAGVTQTPRYLIKTRGQQVTLSCSPISGHRSVSWYQQTPGQGLQFLFEYFSETQRNKGNFPGRFSGRQFSNSRSEMNVSTLELGDSALYLCASSSGTPTYEQYFGPGTRLTVT.

This clonotype was detected a few times. V is TRBV14 and J is TRBJ2-2; unclear D gene. Germline-derived CDR1 and CDR2 are SGHDN and FVKESK. Trimming shortened V by 4 bases and J by 4 bases, and 7 bases separated the two germline ends. The length of the CDR3 is 13 residues. DNA of the CDR3: TGTGCCAGCAGCCCGCTATCCACCGGGGAGCTGTTTTTT. The encoded protein is CASSPLSTGELFF.

There are a few counts of this clonotype. The genes are TRBV9 and TRBJ2-5; 15 nucleotides match TRBD2. The J call is in doubt because the DNA end fits TRBJ2-1 better. The germline gives CDR1 SGDLS, CDR2 YYNGEE. The CDR3 sequence is 18 residues long. The chain's CDR3 is CASSVAGTSGRPINEQFF. As DNA, the CDR3 is TGTGCCAGCAGCGTAGCAGGGACTAGCGGGAGGCCCATCAATGAGCAGTTCTTC.

The table lists this clonotype with many counts. The chain has TRBV5-1 and TRBJ2-3, with D possibly TRBD2 on 7 matching bases. V was cut by 2 bases and J by 2 bases, with 12 bases left in between. The germline CDR1 and CDR2 sequences are SGHRS and YFSETQ. The CDR3 is 15 residues long. CDR3 sequence: CASSLWGGLTDTQYF. CDR3 coding DNA: TGCGCCAGCAGCTTATGGGGGGGGCTCACAGATACGCAGTATTTT. Using reference TRBV5-1 and TRBJ2-3 for the parts outside the CDR3, the full variable domain is KAGVTQTPRYLIKTRGQQVTLSCSPISGHRSVSWYQQTPGQGLQFLFEYFSETQRNKGNFPGRFSGRQFSNSRSEMNVSTLELGDSALYLCASSLWGGLTDTQYFGPGTRLTVL.

The V and J genes are TRBV20-1 and TRBJ1-1; possibly TRBD1 for D (5 bases). This CDR3 spans 14 amino acids. V lost 0 bases, J lost 0 bases, and 8 bases lay in between. CDR1 and CDR2 from the germline V gene are DFQATT and SNEGSKA (reference sequence). The CDR3 DNA follows: TGCAGTGCTAGAGATCAGGGATTGAACACTGAAGCTTTCTTT. Translated, it gives CSARDQGLNTEAFF.

The J gene is TRBJ2-1, the V gene TRBV12-3 or TRBV12-4; D gene uncertain. The ends were cut back, 6 bases at V and 6 bases at J, with 3 bases in the middle. This CDR3 region has 10 residues. As DNA, the CDR3 is TGTGCCAGCAGCACCAATGAGCAGTTCTTC. Translated, it gives CASSTNEQFF.

This rearrangement joins TRBV20-1 to TRBJ2-7; perhaps TRBD2 as D (5 bases). V dropped 3 bases and J dropped 0 bases, with 9 bases sitting between them. CDR3 length equals 13 residues. Germline V lookup: CDR1 DFQATT, CDR2 SNEGSKA (reference sequence). In DNA form, the CDR3 reads TGCAGTGCTAGTCGGACTGTCTCCTACGAGCAGTACTTC. Translated: CSASRTVSYEQYF.

J is TRBJ2-7 and V is TRBV27, with 9 bases fitting TRBD2. The germline CDR1 and CDR2 sequences are MNHEY and SMNVEV (reference sequence). The ends lost 7 bases at V and 0 bases at J; junction bases unmatched: 4. CDR3 length equals 14 residues. In DNA form, the CDR3 reads TGTGCCAGCAAAATAGCGGGAGACTCCTACGAGCAGTACTTC. Its protein product is CASKIAGDSYEQYF.

The sample holds a few counts of this clonotype. The chain joins TRBV7-3 to TRBJ2-5; 9 nucleotides match TRBD2. The last part of the DNA fits TRBJ2-1 better; the J call may be wrong. Germline CDR1 and CDR2: SGHTA and FQGTGA. The CDR3 has 14 amino acids. CDR3 region: CASAPSGTYNEQFF. DNA for the CDR3: TGTGCCAGCGCACCTAGCGGGACCTACAATGAGCAGTTCTTC.

This chain links TRBV10-3 with TRBJ2-3; possible D gene TRBD2, 6 bases. This CDR3 has 14 residues. Between the trimmed V and J ends, which lost 4 bases and 0 bases, there was a span of 8 bases. Per the germline V gene, CDR1 is ENHRY and CDR2 is SYGVKD. CDR3 in DNA: TGTGCCATCAGTGGCGGGGACAGCACAGATACGCAGTATTTT. It codes for CAISGGDSTDTQYF.